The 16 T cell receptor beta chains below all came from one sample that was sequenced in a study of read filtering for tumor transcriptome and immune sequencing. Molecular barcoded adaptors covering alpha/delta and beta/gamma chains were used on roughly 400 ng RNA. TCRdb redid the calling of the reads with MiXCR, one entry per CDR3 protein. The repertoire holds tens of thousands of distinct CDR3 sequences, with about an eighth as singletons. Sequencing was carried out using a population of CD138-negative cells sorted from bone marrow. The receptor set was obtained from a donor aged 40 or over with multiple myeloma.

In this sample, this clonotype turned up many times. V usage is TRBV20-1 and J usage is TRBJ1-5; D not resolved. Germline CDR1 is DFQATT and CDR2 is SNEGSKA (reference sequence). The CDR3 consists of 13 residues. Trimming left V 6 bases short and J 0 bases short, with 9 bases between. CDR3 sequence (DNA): TGCAGTGCAGGTCAATTTAGCAATCAGCCCCAGCATTTT. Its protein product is CSAGQFSNQPQHF.

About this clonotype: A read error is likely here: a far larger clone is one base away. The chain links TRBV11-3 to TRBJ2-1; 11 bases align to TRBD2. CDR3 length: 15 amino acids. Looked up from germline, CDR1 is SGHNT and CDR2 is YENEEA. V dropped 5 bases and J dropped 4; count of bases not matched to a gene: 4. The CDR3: CASSRLAGRYNEQFF. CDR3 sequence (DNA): TGTGCCAGCAGCCGACTAGCGGGACGGTACAATGAGCAGTTCTTC.

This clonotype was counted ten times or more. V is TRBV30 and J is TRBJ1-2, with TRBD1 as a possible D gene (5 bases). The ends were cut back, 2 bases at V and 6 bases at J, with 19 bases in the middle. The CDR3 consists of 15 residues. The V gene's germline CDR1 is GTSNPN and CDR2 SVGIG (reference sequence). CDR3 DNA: TGTGCCTGGAGTTTCCCCAACCCGACAGTGAATGGCTACACCTTC. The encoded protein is CAWSFPNPTVNGYTF.

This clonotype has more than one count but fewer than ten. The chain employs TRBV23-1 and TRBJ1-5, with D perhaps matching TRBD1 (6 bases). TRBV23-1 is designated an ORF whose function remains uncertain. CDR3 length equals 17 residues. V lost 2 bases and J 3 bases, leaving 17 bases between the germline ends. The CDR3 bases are TGCGCCAGCAGTCAAGAACCGATACAGGGTCTCAATCAGCCCCAGCATTTT. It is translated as CASSQEPIQGLNQPQHF.

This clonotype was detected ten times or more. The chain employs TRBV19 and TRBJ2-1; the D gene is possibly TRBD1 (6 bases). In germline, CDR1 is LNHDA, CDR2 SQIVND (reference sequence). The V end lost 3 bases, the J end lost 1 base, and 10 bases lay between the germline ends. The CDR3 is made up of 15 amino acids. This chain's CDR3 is CASSMPDRSYNEQFF. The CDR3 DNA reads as TGTGCCAGTAGTATGCCTGACAGGTCCTACAATGAGCAGTTCTTC.

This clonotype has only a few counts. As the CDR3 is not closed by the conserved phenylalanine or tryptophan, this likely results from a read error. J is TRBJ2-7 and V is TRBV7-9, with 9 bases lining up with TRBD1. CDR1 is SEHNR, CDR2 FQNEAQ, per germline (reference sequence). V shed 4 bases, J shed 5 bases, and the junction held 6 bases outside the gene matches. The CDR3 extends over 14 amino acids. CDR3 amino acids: CASSSGQGIDEQYC. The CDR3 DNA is TGTGCCAGCAGCTCAGGACAGGGGATCGACGAGCAGTACTGC.

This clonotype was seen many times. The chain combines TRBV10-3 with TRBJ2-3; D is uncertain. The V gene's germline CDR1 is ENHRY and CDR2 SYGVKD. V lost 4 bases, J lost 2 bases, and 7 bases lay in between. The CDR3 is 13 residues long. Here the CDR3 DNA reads TGTGCCATCAGTGGGCCTACCACAGATACGCAGTATTTT. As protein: CAISGPTTDTQYF.

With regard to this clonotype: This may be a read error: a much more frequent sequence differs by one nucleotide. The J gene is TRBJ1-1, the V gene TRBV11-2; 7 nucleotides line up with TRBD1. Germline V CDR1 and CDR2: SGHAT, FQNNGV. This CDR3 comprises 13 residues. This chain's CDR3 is CASSWDSNTDAFF. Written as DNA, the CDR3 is TGTGCCAGCAGCTGGGACAGCAACACTGACGCTTTCTTT. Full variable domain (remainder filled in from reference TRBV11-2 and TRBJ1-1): EAGVAQSPRYKIIEKRQSVAFWCNPISGHATLYWYQQILGQGPKLLIQFQNNGVVDDSQLPKDRFSAERLKGVDSTLKIQPAKLEDSAVYLCASSWDSNTDAFFGQGTRLTVV.

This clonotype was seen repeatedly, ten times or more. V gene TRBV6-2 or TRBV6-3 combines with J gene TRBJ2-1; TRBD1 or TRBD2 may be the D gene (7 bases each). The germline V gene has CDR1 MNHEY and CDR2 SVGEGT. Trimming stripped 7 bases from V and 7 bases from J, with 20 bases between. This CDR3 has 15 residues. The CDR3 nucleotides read TGTGCCAGCAACTCAGCCAGGGGGGGCGGGAATGAGCAGTTCTTC. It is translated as CASNSARGGGNEQFF.

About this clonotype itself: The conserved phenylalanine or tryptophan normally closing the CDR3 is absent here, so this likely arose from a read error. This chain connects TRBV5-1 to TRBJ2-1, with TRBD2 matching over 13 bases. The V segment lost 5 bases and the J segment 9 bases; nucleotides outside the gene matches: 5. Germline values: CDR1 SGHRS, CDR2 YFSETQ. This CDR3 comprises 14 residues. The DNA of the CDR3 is TGCGCCAGCAGAGGGACTAGCGGGATGGGTGAGCAGTTCTCC. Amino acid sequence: CASRGTSGMGEQFS.

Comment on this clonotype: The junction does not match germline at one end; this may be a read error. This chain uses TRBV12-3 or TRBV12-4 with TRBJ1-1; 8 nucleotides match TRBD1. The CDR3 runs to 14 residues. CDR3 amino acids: CASKIQGVSTEAFF. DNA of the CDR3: TGTGCCAGCAAAATACAGGGGGTGAGCACTGAAGCCTTCTTT.

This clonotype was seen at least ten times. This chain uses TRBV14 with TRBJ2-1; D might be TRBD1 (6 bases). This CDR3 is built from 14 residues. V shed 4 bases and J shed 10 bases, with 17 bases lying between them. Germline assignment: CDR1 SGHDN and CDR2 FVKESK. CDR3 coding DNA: TGTGCCAGCAGCCCCCAGACTGGGGGCGGCGAGCAGTTCTTC. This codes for CASSPQTGGGEQFF.

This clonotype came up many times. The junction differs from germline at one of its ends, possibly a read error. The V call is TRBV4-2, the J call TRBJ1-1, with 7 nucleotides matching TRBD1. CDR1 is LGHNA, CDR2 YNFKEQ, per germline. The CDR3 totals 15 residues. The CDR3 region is CASSQDRGLKTEAFF. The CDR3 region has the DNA TGTGCCAGCAGCCAAGATAGGGGGCTGAAAACTGAAGCTTTCTTT.

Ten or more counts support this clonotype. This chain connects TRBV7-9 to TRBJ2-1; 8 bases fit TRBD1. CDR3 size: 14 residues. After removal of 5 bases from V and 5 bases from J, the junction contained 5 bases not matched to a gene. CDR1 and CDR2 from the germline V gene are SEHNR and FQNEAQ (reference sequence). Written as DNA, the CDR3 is TGTGCCAGCAGCGGCAGGGGGCCCAACAATGAGCAGTTCTTC. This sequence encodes CASSGRGPNNEQFF.

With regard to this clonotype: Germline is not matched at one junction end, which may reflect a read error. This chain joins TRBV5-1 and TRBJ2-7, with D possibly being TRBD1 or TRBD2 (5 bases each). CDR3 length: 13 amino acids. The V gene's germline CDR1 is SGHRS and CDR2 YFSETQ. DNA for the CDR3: TGCGGCAGCAGCAGGGACGGATCCTACGAGCAGCACTTC. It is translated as CGSSRDGSYEQHF.

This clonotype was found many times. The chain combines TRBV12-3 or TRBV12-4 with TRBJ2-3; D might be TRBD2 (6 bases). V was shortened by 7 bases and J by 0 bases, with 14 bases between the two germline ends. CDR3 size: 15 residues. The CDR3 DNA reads TGTGCCAGCATCCCAGGGACTTCTAGCACAGATACGCAGTATTTT. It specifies CASIPGTSSTDTQYF.